Below, 8 T cell receptor beta chains from the same sample are listed, as sequenced in a study of T-cell memory formation after mild COVID-19. From the 5' RACE reads, TCRdb called clonotypes with MiXCR, one entry per CDR3 protein. The top ten clones hold 1.4% to 1.5% of a sample with some 40,000 distinct CDR3 sequences, about 7.3% of them seen once. The sequencing input was PBMCs or a T cell subset sorted from them (not recorded which). The receptors derive from a man aged 18 to 29 who had mild COVID-19 (a few samples of this study predate the infection). Cell type and time point are not known.

In this sample, this clonotype turned up many times. CDR3 bases: TGTGCCAGCAGCTTATTGCTTACCTATGGCTACACCTTC. It is translated as CASSLLLTYGYTF. The chain recombines TRBV11-2 with TRBJ1-2; D not certain. Trimming removed 2 bases at V and 4 bases at J, with 8 bases between. Germline V gene sequence: CDR1 SGHAT, CDR2 FQNNGV. CDR3 length: 13 amino acids.

The gene calls are TRBV19 and TRBJ1-1; D unclear. The length of the CDR3 is 11 residues. Germline V gene lookup returns CDR1 LNHDA and CDR2 SQIVND (reference sequence). Trimming shortened V by 8 bases and J by 5 bases, and 9 bases separated the two germline ends. CDR3 bases: TGTGCCAGTGGACGTGGTACTGAAGCTTTCTTT. Translated, it gives CASGRGTEAFF. The variable domain in full, completed from reference TRBV19 and TRBJ1-1, reads DGGITQSPKYLFRKEGQNVTLSCEQNLNHDAMYWYRQDPGQGLRLIYYSQIVNDFQKGDIAEGYSVSREKKESFPLTVTSAQKNPTAFYLCASGRGTEAFFGQGTRLTVV.

The chain employs TRBV6-1 and TRBJ2-7, with D perhaps given as TRBD1 or TRBD2 (7 bases each). This CDR3 contains 15 residues. Germline loops: CDR1 MNHNS, CDR2 SASEGT. V was pared by 4 bases and J by 6 bases, with 19 bases between. CDR3: CASSAWDSGGGEQYV. CDR3 sequence (DNA): TGTGCCAGCAGTGCCTGGGACAGTGGGGGGGGCGAGCAGTACGTC.

This clonotype occurred a few times. J is TRBJ2-2 and V is TRBV29-1; D ambiguous. The CDR3 runs to 12 residues. The V end was cut by 7 bases, the J end by 4 bases, with 10 bases between. Germline-derived CDR1 and CDR2 are SQVTM and ANQGSEA. Here the CDR3 DNA reads TGCAGCGCCGGGTGGCCCACCGGGGAGCTGTTTTTT. Residues: CSAGWPTGELFF.

The sample holds many counts of this clonotype. The genes are TRBV5-5 and TRBJ2-7; D uncertain. The germline gives CDR1 SGHKS, CDR2 YYEKEE (reference sequence). V lost 4 bases, J lost 0 bases, and 11 bases lay in between. The CDR3 runs to 14 residues. CDR3 coding DNA: TGTGCCAGCAGCCAGCTGACGGTCTCCTACGAGCAGTACTTC. This codes for CASSQLTVSYEQYF. Full variable domain (remainder filled in from reference TRBV5-5 and TRBJ2-7): DAGVTQSPTHLIKTRGQQVTLRCSPISGHKSVSWYQQVLGQGPQFIFQYYEKEERGRGNFPDRFSARQFPNYSSELNVNALLLGDSALYLCASSQLTVSYEQYFGPGTRLTVT.

This chain connects TRBV7-2 to TRBJ1-6; D uncertain. CDR1 and CDR2 (germline): SGHTA, FQGNSA. CDR3 length equals 15 residues. Trimming pared 5 bases from V and 4 bases from J, leaving 12 bases between. The CDR3 coding sequence is TGTGCCAGCAGCCCCCCCATGCAGTATAATTCACCCCTCCACTTT. This encodes CASSPPMQYNSPLHF.

The chain joins TRBV9 to TRBJ1-2, with 8 nucleotides matching TRBD1. Trimming removed 0 bases from V and 4 bases from J; junction bases left unmatched: 5. The CDR3 contains 15 residues. From germline, CDR1 is SGDLS and CDR2 YYNGEE. The DNA of the CDR3 is TGTGCCAGCAGCGTAGACGGGACAGGTGGCTATGGCTACACCTTC. Translation: CASSVDGTGGYGYTF.

The sample holds many counts of this clonotype. The rearrangement joins TRBV7-2 to TRBJ1-6; a weak D match, TRBD1 (5 bases). CDR1 SGHTA and CDR2 FQGNSA come from the germline V gene. The CDR3 runs to 12 residues. V was clipped by 11 bases and J by 8 bases, with 13 bases between them. The CDR3 DNA reads TGTGCCGTAGGGGCACAGTATTCACCCCTCCACTTT. As protein: CAVGAQYSPLHF.